This section outlines one TCR beta chain sequence together with its context. Source study methods: Using reference gene primer amplification, nucleated cell counts were estimated. Assay: immunoSEQ multiplex PCR; the TCRdb copy retains only in-frame clones and omits some. V and J calls and clone size are as listed in that table; D and trimming were resolved from the DNA. The sample consists of 350,000 or so clones, roughly 87% of them appearing once. The data are from a study of blood T cell repertoires in COVID-19. For the study at large: The samples span acute and convalescent COVID-19 from the United States, Italy and Spain.

There are 16 residues in the CDR3. Trimming left V 4 bases short and J 8 bases short, with 24 bases between. The germline V gene has CDR1 LNHNV and CDR2 YYDKDF (reference sequence). The sequence was collected from a woman aged 55-69 years with COVID-19, enrolled during active disease. The V and J genes are TRBV15 and TRBJ2-7, with a possible D match to TRBD1 (6 bases). Material: peripheral blood. The CDR3 reads CATSKSPPRGIEKQYF. The CDR3 bases are TGTGCCACCAGCAAATCCCCCCCCAGGGGTATTGAGAAGCAGTACTTC.